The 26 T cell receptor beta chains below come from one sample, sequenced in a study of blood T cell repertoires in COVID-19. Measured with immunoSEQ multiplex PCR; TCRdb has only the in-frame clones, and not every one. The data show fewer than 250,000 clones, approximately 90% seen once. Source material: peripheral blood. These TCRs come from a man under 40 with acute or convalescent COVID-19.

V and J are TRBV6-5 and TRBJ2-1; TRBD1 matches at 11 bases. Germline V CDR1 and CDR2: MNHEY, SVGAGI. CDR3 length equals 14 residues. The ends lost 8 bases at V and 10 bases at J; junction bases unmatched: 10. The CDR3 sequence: CASRSGQGAGEQFF. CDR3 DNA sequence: TGTGCCAGCCGTAGCGGACAGGGGGCAGGGGAGCAGTTCTTC.

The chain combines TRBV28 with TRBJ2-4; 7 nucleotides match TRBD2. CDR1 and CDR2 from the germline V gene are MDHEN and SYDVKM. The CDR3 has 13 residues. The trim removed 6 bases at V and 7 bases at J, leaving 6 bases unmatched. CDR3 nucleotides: TGTGCCAGCAGGGGAAGCGGGGAGAACATTCAGTACTTC. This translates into CASRGSGENIQYF.

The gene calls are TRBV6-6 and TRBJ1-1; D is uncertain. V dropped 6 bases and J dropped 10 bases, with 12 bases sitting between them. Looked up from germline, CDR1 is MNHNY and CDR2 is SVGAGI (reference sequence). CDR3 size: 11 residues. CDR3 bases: TGTGCCAGCAGCTCCAAGGGAGGAGCTTTCTTT. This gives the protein CASSSKGGAFF.

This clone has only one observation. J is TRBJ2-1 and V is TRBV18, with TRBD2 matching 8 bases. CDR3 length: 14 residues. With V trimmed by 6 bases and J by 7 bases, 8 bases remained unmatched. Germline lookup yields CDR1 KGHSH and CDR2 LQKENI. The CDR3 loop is CASSRSGGMNEQFF. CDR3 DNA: TGTGCCAGCTCCCGCTCGGGGGGGATGAATGAGCAGTTCTTC.

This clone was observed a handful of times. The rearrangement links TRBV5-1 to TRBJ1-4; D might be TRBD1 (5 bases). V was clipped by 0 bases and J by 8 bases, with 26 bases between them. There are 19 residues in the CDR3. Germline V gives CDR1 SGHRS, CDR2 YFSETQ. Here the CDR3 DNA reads TGCGCCAGCAGCTTGGAAGGGCGCAGGGCCCTGAGCAAGGAAGAAAAACTGTTTTTT. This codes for CASSLEGRRALSKEEKLFF.

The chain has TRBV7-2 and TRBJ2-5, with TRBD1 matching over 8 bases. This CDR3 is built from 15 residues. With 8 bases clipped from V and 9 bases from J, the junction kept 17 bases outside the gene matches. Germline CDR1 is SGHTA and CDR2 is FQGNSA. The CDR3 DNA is TGTGCCAGCCTGGTCGGGCCAGGGGGCGCGTGGGCCCAGTACTTC. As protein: CASLVGPGGAWAQYF.

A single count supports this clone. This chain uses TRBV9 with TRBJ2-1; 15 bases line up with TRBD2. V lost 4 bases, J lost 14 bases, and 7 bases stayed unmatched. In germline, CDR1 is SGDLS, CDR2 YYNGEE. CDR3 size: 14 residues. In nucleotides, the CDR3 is TGTGCCAGCAGCCTACGGACTAGCGGGGGGGTGGAGTTCTTC. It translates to CASSLRTSGGVEFF.

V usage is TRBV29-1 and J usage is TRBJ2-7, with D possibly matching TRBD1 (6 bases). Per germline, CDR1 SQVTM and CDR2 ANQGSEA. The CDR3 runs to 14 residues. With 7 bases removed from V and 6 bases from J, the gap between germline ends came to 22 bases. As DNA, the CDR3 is TGCAGCGCCGTTCGCCCGGGTGGGGGCGGCGAGCAGTACTTC. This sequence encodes CSAVRPGGGGEQYF.

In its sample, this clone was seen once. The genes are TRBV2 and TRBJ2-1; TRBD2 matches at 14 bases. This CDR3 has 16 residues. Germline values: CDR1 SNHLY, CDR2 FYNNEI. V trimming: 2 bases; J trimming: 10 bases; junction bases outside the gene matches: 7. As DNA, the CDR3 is TGTGCCAGCAGTGAAACGGGACTAGCGGGAGCTAGGGAGCAGTTCTTC. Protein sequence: CASSETGLAGAREQFF.

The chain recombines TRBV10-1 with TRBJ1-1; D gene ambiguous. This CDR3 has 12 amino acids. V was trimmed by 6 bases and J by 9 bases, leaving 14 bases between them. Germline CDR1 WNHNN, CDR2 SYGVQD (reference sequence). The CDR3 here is CASSLVGGKAFF. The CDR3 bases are TGCGCCAGCAGCCTAGTTGGAGGGAAAGCTTTCTTT.

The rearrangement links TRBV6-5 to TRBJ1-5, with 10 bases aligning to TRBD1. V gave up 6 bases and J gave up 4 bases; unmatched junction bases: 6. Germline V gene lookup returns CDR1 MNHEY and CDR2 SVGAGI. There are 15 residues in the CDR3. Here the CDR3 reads CASSYGGQGNQPQHF. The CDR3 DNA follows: TGTGCCAGCAGCTATGGGGGACAGGGGAATCAGCCCCAGCATTTT.

The CDR3 nucleotides are TGTGCCAGCTCAGGGACAGGTGACAATCAGCCCCAGCATTTT. It specifies CASSGTGDNQPQHF. The chain joins TRBV18 to TRBJ1-5, with 8 positions matching TRBD1. CDR3 length: 14 residues. V was clipped by 5 bases and J by 3 bases; unmatched bases: 3. Germline assignment: CDR1 KGHSH and CDR2 LQKENI.

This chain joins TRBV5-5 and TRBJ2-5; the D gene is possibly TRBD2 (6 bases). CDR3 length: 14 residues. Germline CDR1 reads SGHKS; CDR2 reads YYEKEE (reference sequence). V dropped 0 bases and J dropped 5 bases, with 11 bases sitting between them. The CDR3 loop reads CASSLVGGGETQYF. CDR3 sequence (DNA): TGTGCCAGCAGCTTGGTGGGAGGAGGGGAGACCCAGTACTTC.

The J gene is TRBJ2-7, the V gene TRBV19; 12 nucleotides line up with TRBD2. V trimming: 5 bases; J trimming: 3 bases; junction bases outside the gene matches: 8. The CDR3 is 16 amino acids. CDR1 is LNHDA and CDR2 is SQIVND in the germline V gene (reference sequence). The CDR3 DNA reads TGTGCCAGTAGTCCAACGACTAGCGGGAGATACTACGAGCAGTACTTC. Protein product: CASSPTTSGRYYEQYF.

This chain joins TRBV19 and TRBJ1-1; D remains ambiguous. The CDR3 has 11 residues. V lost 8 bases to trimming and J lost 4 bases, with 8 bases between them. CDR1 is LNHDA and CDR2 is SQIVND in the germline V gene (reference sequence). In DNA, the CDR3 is TGTGCCAGTCGGGAGGGCACTGAAGCTTTCTTT. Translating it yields CASREGTEAFF.

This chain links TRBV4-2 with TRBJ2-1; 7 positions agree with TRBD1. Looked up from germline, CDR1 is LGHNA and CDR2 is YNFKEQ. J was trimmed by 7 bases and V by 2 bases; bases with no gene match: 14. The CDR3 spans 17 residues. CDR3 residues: CASSQPNRGKVLNEQFF. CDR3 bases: TGTGCCAGCAGCCAACCGAACAGGGGTAAAGTTTTGAATGAGCAGTTCTTC.

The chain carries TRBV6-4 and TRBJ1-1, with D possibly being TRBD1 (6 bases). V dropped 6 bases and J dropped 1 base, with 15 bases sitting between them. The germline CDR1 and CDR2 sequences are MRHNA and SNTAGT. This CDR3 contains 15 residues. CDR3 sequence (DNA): TGTGCCAGCAGGACGGGACACCGAACGAACACTGAAGCTTTCTTT. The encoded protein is CASRTGHRTNTEAFF.

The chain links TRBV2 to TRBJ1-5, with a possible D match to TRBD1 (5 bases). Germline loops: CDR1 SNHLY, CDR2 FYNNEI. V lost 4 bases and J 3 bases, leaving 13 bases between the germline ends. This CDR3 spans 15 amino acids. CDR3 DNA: TGTGCCAGCAGTGTTCATCGACAGAACAATCAGCCCCAGCATTTT. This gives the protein CASSVHRQNNQPQHF.

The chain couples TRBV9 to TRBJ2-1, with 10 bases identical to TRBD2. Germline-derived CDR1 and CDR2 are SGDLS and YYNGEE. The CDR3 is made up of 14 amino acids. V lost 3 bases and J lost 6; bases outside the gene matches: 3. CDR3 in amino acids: CASSDVAGGNEQFF. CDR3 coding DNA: TGTGCCAGCAGCGATGTAGCGGGAGGCAATGAGCAGTTCTTC.

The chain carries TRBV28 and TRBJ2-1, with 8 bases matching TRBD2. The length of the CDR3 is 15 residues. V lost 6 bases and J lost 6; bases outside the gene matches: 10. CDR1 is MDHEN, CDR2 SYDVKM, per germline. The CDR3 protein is CASSPIGGGINEQFF. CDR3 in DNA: TGTGCCAGCAGCCCGATAGGCGGGGGGATCAATGAGCAGTTCTTC.

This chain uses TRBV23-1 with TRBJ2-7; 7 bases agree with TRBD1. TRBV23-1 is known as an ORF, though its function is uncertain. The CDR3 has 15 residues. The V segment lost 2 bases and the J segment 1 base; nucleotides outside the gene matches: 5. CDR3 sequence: CASSQLQQGSYEQYF. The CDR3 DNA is TGCGCCAGCAGTCAACTCCAACAGGGGTCCTACGAGCAGTACTTC.

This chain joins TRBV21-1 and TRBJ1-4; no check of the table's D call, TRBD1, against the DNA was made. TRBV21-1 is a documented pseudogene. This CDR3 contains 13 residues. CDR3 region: CASPQGADEKLFF. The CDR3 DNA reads TGTGCCAGCCCACAGGGGGCCGATGAAAAACTGTTTTTT.

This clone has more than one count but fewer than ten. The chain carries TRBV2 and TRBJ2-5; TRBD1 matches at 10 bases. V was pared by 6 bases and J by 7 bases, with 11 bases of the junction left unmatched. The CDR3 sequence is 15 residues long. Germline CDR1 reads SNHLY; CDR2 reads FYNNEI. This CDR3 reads CASSKLTGGLGTQYF. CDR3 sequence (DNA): TGTGCCAGCAGCAAATTGACAGGGGGCTTAGGGACCCAGTACTTC.

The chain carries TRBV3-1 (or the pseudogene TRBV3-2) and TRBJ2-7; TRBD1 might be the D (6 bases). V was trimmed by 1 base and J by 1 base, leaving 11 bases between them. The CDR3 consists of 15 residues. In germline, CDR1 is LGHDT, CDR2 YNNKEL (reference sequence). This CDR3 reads CASSQGGQMSYEQYF. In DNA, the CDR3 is TGTGCCAGCAGCCAAGGTGGACAGATGTCCTACGAGCAGTACTTC.

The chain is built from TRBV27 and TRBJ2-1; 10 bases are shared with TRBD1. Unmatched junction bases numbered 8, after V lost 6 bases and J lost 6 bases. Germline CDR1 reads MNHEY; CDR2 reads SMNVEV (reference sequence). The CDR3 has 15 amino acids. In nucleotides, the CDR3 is TGTGCCAGCAGCCCAACCGGGACAGGGGTCAATGAGCAGTTCTTC. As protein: CASSPTGTGVNEQFF.

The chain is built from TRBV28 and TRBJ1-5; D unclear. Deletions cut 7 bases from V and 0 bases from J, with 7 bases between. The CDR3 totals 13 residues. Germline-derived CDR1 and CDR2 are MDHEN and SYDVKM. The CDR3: CASKEVSNQPQHF. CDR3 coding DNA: TGTGCCAGCAAGGAGGTTAGCAATCAGCCCCAGCATTTT. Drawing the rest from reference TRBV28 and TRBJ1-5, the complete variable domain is DVKVTQSSRYLVKRTGEKVFLECVQDMDHENMFWYRQDPGLGLRLIYFSYDVKMKEKGDIPEGYSVSREKKERFSLILESASTNQTSMYLCASKEVSNQPQHFGDGTRLSIL.